This TCR beta chain was captured by sequencing in a study of hypomethylating agent response in myelodysplastic syndrome. Study background: Either azacitidine (about 70% of the 11) or decitabine (3 of 11) was given. A diploid cytogenetic profile was most common; mean age around 75 +/- 6.5 years. Notes on the study in general: Control donors' ages did not match those of MDS patients.

The CDR3 is made up of 15 amino acids. Between the trimmed V and J ends, which lost 3 bases and 5 bases, there was a span of 16 bases. The V gene's germline CDR1 is GTSNPN and CDR2 SVGIG (reference sequence). Concerning this clone: Its antigen is currently unknown.

No T-cell subset sorting was done; bone marrow was analyzed in bulk. Here immunoSEQ multiplex PCR was the method, and the copy in TCRdb shows in-frame clones only, minus some. The data hold roughly 5,400 clones, with around nine tenths observed a single time. The TCR originated in a human donor with myelodysplastic syndrome. This chain uses TRBV30 with TRBJ1-4; possibly TRBD1 for D (5 bases). The sequencing used bone marrow, collected before or after starting hypomethylating agent treatment for myelodysplastic syndrome (not recorded which). The CDR3 reads CAWSSWSQGNEKLFF. Here the CDR3 DNA reads TGTGCCTGGAGCTCATGGAGTCAGGGAAATGAAAAACTGTTTTTT.